Below, 10 T cell receptor beta chains from the same sample are listed, as sequenced in a study of shared clonotypes between healthy human individuals. Assay used: immunoSEQ multiplex PCR; TCRdb lists only in-frame clones, some missing. Of over 1.4 million clones in the sample, roughly 96% were seen once. Sequenced sample: naive CD4+ T cells sorted from blood. Subset in this sample: CD45RA+ positively selected. The receptors were gathered from a man in his thirties or forties in good health.

The rearrangement links TRBV6-1 to TRBJ2-3, with D hard to call. This CDR3 contains 15 residues. CDR1 is MNHNS and CDR2 is SASEGT in the germline V gene. The V gene lost 4 bases and the J gene lost 5 bases, with 16 bases spanning the gap. Written as DNA, the CDR3 is TGTGCCAGCAGTGGTACGGCGCGGCTGGGAGATACGCAGTATTTT. Its translation is CASSGTARLGDTQYF.

This clone was seen a single time. This chain connects TRBV10-3 to TRBJ2-7; TRBD2 matches 10 bases. The J segment lost 0 bases and the V segment lost 7 bases, leaving 6 bases of the junction unmatched. The CDR3 has 15 residues. Germline CDR1 ENHRY, CDR2 SYGVKD. CDR3 coding DNA: TGTGCCATCAAAGGGCTAGCGGGAGACTCCTACGAGCAGTACTTC. This codes for CAIKGLAGDSYEQYF.

The rearrangement joins TRBV5-4 to TRBJ2-1; unclear D gene. The CDR3 spans 12 residues. Trimming left V 4 bases short and J 5 bases short, with 7 bases between. The germline CDR1 and CDR2 sequences are SGHNT and YYREEE (reference sequence). The CDR3 protein is CASSLIDNEQFF. The CDR3 DNA reads TGTGCCAGCAGCCTAATAGACAATGAGCAGTTCTTC.

The CDR3 sequence: CASSNTGTSGTQGPYEQYF. For the CDR3, the DNA is TGTGCCAGCAGCAATACCGGGACTAGCGGAACTCAGGGTCCCTACGAGCAGTACTTC. The chain is built from TRBV21-1 and TRBJ2-7; TRBD2 is the table's D call and was not checked against the DNA. TRBV21-1 is designated a pseudogene. The CDR3 is 19 residues long.

This clone was observed once. This sequence joins TRBV5-1 and TRBJ2-7, with 8 bases fitting TRBD1. The CDR3 spans 15 residues. CDR1 is SGHRS, CDR2 YFSETQ, per germline. Unmatched junction bases numbered 6, after V lost 0 bases and J lost 4 bases. For the CDR3, the DNA is TGCGCCAGCAGCTTGGGGGGACAGGTTCCTTACGAGCAGTACTTC. As protein: CASSLGGQVPYEQYF.

This chain connects TRBV6-1 to TRBJ2-6; possible D gene TRBD1, 5 bases. Germline lookup yields CDR1 MNHNS and CDR2 SASEGT. The V end lost 4 bases, the J end lost 0 bases, and 19 bases lay between the germline ends. The CDR3 contains 19 residues. The CDR3 DNA follows: TGTGCCAGCAGTGTCTCAGGACACGGTTTGGGCTCTGGGGCCAACGTCCTGACTTTC. It is translated as CASSVSGHGLGSGANVLTF.

The genes are TRBV2 and TRBJ2-1; 8 bases match TRBD2. The length of the CDR3 is 14 residues. Per germline, CDR1 SNHLY and CDR2 FYNNEI. Trimming removed 4 bases from V and 5 bases from J; junction bases left unmatched: 4. CDR3 residues: CASSVHSGDNEQFF. The CDR3 DNA follows: TGTGCCAGCAGTGTGCATAGCGGGGACAATGAGCAGTTCTTC.

The chain recombines TRBV7-9 with TRBJ2-7; tentatively, D is TRBD2 (6 bases). The CDR3 loop spans 15 amino acids. The germline gives CDR1 SEHNR, CDR2 FQNEAQ (reference sequence). CDR3 sequence: CALDVMGRHSYEQYF. CDR3 coding DNA: TGTGCACTTGACGTTATGGGGAGGCACTCCTACGAGCAGTACTTC. The entire variable domain, with the rest obtained from reference TRBV7-9 and TRBJ2-7, is as follows: DTGVSQNPRHKITKRGQNVTFRCDPISEHNRLYWYRQTLGQGPEFLTYFQNEAQLEKSRLLSDRFSAERPKGSFSTLEIQRTEQGDSAMYLCALDVMGRHSYEQYFGPGTRLTVT.

The table lists this clone with a few counts. This rearrangement joins TRBV5-4 to TRBJ1-2, with TRBD1 matching over 7 bases. Germline V gene sequence: CDR1 SGHNT, CDR2 YYREEE (reference sequence). CDR3 length: 16 amino acids. V lost 6 bases, J lost 7 bases, and 18 bases stayed unmatched. This chain's CDR3 is CASTSRKGQPDSGYTF. CDR3 bases: TGTGCCAGCACCTCCCGGAAGGGACAGCCGGATTCTGGCTACACCTTC.

The J gene is TRBJ2-3, the V gene TRBV7-8; D perhaps matches TRBD2 (6 bases). Trimming removed 0 bases from V and 5 bases from J, with 18 bases in between. Germline CDR1 SGHVS, CDR2 FQNEAQ. This CDR3 has 17 residues. The CDR3, as DNA: TGTGCCAGCAGCTTAGCGAGCGGGCGCTCTTTAGGAGATACGCAGTATTTT. Translated, it gives CASSLASGRSLGDTQYF.